Listed here are 6 T cell receptor beta chains from one sample, sequenced in a study of T-cell reconstitution after alpha-beta-depleted transplantation in children. A TCRbeta library incorporating unique molecular identifiers was prepared. TCRdb used MiXCR to reprocess the PCR reads, holding one entry per CDR3 protein. The table has 170,000 or so distinct CDR3 sequences, approximately 7% seen once; the top ten hold approximately 3%. The material sequenced was PBMCs from the stem cell graft donor, taken from the stem cell graft. The receptors were sampled from a human donor who donated a stem cell graft to a child with Wiskott-Aldrich syndrome.

This clonotype was seen many times. V gene TRBV5-1 combines with J gene TRBJ2-1; a possible D gene is TRBD1 (6 bases). Germline-derived CDR1 and CDR2 are SGHRS and YFSETQ. V gave up 4 bases and J gave up 0 bases, with 17 bases separating them. The CDR3 loop spans 17 amino acids. CDR3 DNA sequence: TGCGCCAGCAGCCTTCTCACAGGGTTGAGCTCCTACAATGAGCAGTTCTTC. Translating gives CASSLLTGLSSYNEQFF.

This clonotype was detected ten times or more. The rearrangement links TRBV10-2 to TRBJ1-5; D gene ambiguous. Germline assignment: CDR1 WSHSY and CDR2 SAAADI. CDR3 length equals 14 residues. V lost 0 bases to trimming and J lost 6 bases, with 9 bases between them. CDR3 bases: TGCGCCAGCAGTGAGTCGGGAATGCCTCAGCCCCAGCATTTT. It is translated as CASSESGMPQPQHF.

The V call is TRBV15, the J call TRBJ2-7; tentative D call: TRBD1 (6 bases). CDR1 LNHNV and CDR2 YYDKDF come from the germline V gene (reference sequence). Trimming pared 6 bases from V and 1 base from J, leaving 25 bases between. The CDR3 spans 18 residues. The CDR3 is CATRHPTGHIEASYEQYF. DNA for the CDR3: TGTGCCACCAGACACCCGACAGGCCACATCGAGGCGTCCTACGAGCAGTACTTC.

The chain combines TRBV11-2 with TRBJ2-4; 8 nucleotides agree with TRBD2. This CDR3 is built from 19 residues. CDR1 is SGHAT and CDR2 is FQNNGV in the germline V gene. Unmatched junction bases numbered 17, after V lost 4 bases and J lost 3 bases. CDR3 in DNA: TGTGCCAGCAGCTCGCTACCTTCCCGCGGGGGGCCTGTCAAAAACATTCAGTACTTC. Translating it yields CASSSLPSRGGPVKNIQYF.

The genes are TRBV11-2 and TRBJ2-3; possible D gene TRBD2, 5 bases. Germline V gene lookup returns CDR1 SGHAT and CDR2 FQNNGV. The CDR3 has 15 amino acids. V was pared by 6 bases and J by 4 bases, with 17 bases between. The CDR3, as DNA: TGTGCCAGCAGTCCTGTTGCGGGTTCTCCAGATACGCAGTATTTT. Its translation: CASSPVAGSPDTQYF.

This clonotype occurred many times. CDR3 region: CASSLGRGVNQPQHF. In DNA form, the CDR3 reads TGCGCCAGCAGCTTGGGCAGGGGTGTCAATCAGCCCCAGCATTTT. The chain uses TRBV5-1 and TRBJ1-5, with D possibly TRBD1 on 6 matching bases. The germline V gene encodes CDR1 SGHRS and CDR2 YFSETQ. Deletions cut 0 bases from V and 3 bases from J, with 10 bases between. The CDR3 covers 15 residues. The entire variable domain, with the rest obtained from reference TRBV5-1 and TRBJ1-5, is as follows: KAGVTQTPRYLIKTRGQQVTLSCSPISGHRSVSWYQQTPGQGLQFLFEYFSETQRNKGNFPGRFSGRQFSNSRSEMNVSTLELGDSALYLCASSLGRGVNQPQHFGDGTRLSIL.